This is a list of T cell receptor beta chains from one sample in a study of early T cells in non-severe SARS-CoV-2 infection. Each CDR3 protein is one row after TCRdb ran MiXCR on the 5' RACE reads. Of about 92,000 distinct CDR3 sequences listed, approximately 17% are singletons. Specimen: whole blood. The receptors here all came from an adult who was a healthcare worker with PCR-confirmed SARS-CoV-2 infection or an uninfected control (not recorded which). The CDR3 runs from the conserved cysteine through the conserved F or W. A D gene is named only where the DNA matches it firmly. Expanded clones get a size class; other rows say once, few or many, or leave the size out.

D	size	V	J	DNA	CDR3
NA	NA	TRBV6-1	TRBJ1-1	TGTGCCAGCAGTGGGATCGTAAGGAACACTGAAGCTTTCTTT	CASSGIVRNTEAFF
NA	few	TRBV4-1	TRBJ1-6	TGCGCCAGCAGCCAAGCCGGGGTGAATAATTCACCCCTCCACTTT	CASSQAGVNNSPLHF
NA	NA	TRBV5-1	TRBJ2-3	TGCGCCAGCAGCTCCCCAGTTAGCACAGATACGCAGTATTTT	CASSSPVSTDTQYF
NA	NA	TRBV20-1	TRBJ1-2	TGCAGTGCTAGGATGGCAGCGACTAACTATGGCTACACCTTC	CSARMAATNYGYTF
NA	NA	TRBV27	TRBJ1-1	TGTGCCAGCAGGTCAGGGTTTCCTAAGGACACTGAAGCTTTCTTT	CASRSGFPKDTEAFF
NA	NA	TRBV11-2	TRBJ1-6	TGTGCCAGCAGCGACGGACGAGGTCCACCCCTCCACTTT	CASSDGRGPPLHF
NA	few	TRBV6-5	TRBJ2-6	TGTGCCAGCAGTTACTCGAACAGGGACTTCTCTGGGGCCAACGTCCTGACTTTC	CASSYSNRDFSGANVLTF
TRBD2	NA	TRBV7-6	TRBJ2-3	TGTGCCAGCAGCCTTGGGCAGAACGGGAGGGAGACAAGCACAGATACGCAGTATTTT	CASSLGQNGRETSTDTQYF
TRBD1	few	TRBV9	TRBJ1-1	TGTGCCAGCAGCGTATCAGGGGGGGCGAACACTGAAGCTTTCTTT	CASSVSGGANTEAFF
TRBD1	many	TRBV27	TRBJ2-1	TGTGCCAGCAGTTTATCGATGGACAGGGGATACAATGAGCAGTTCTTC	CASSLSMDRGYNEQFF
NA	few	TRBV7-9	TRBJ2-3	TGTGCCAGCAGCTTAGTTCGCGGGACAGCCACCACAGATACGCAGTATTTT	CASSLVRGTATTDTQYF
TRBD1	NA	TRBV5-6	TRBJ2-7	TGTGCCAGCAGCTTGGAAGTGGTGGGGAAGGGACAGGAAGCAGACGAGCAGTACTTC	CASSLEVVGKGQEADEQYF
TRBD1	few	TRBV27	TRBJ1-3	TGTGCCAGCAGCTCCCGAGGGGACAGGGATATTTCTGGAAACACCATATATTTT	CASSSRGDRDISGNTIYF
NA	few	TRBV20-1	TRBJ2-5	TGCAGTGCTAGTCATGTTCAGGGGAAGGAGACCCAGTACTTC	CSASHVQGKETQYF
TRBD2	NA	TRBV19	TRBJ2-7	TGTGCCAGTAGTCCGGGACTAGCGGCTTACTACGAGCAGTACTTC	CASSPGLAAYYEQYF
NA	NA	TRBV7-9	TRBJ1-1	TGTGCCAGCAGCTTAGCTGGACCCACGAACACTGAAGCTTTCTTT	CASSLAGPTNTEAFF
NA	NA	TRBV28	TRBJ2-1	TGTGCCAGCAGTTTCTCGCTCCATCAGTTCTTC	CASSFSLHQFF
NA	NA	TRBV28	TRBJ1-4	TGTGCCAGCAGCTTTCAGACGGCCATGGGTGAAAAACTGTTTTTT	CASSFQTAMGEKLFF
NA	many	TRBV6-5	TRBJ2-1	TGTGCCAGCAGTGGGGGGAAGGGAGCCCTATCCTACAATGAGCAGTTCTTC	CASSGGKGALSYNEQFF
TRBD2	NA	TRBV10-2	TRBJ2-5	TGCGCCAGCAGGGGAACTAGCGGGGGGCCCCAAGAGACCCAGTACTTC	CASRGTSGGPQETQYF
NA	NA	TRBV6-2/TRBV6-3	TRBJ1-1	TGTGCCAGCAGCCAGGGACAGAACACTGAAGCTTTCTTT	CASSQGQNTEAFF
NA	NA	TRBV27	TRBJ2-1	TGTGCCAGCAGTAGACAGGTTTACAATGAGCAGTTCTTC	CASSRQVYNEQFF
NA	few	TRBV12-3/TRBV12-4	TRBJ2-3	TGTGCCAGCAGTTTCCGCCCGGGAGCGGGTAGGACAGATACGCAGTATTTT	CASSFRPGAGRTDTQYF
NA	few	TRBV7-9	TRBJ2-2	TGTGCCAGCAGCCAGGGGATTCTCAGTGGCGGGGAGCTGTTTTTT	CASSQGILSGGELFF
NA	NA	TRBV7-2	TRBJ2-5	TGTGCCAGCAACTTAGGGGACCGAGAGACCCAGTACTTC	CASNLGDRETQYF
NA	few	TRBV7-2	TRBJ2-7	TGTGCCAGCAGGGAGGGACCTGAGCAGTACTTC	CASREGPEQYF
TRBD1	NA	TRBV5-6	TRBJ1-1	TGTGCCAGCAACCATCCAGGGGGAACTGAAGCTTTCTTT	CASNHPGGTEAFF
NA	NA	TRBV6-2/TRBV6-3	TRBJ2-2	TGTGCCAGCAATGGAGTATCGGCAGTGAACACCGGGGAGCTGTTTTTT	CASNGVSAVNTGELFF
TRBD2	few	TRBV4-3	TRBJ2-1	TGCGCCAGCAGCCAAGGTTCGGGACTAGCGGGAGGATTGAGTGAGCAGTTCTTC	CASSQGSGLAGGLSEQFF
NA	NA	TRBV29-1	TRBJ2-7	TGCAGCGTTGAAGAGGGCCCCGAGCAGTACTTC	CSVEEGPEQYF
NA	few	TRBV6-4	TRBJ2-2	TGTGCCAGCAGTGACTCGACCGTGGGGTCAGGGGAGCTGTTTTTT	CASSDSTVGSGELFF
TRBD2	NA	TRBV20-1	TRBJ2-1	TGCAGTGCTCCCCGGGAGGGCCCCCGGAATGAGCAGTTCTTC	CSAPREGPRNEQFF
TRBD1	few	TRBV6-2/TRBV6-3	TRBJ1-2	TGTGCCAGCAGTTACTATTCAGGGGGCCTCAACTATGGCTACACCTTC	CASSYYSGGLNYGYTF
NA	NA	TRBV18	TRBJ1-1	TGTGCCAGCTCACCACCTCAGGGTATAACTGAAGCTTTCTTT	CASSPPQGITEAFF
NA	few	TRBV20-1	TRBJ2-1	TGCAGTGCTAGAGTTTACGGGATCTACAATGAGCAGTTCTTC	CSARVYGIYNEQFF
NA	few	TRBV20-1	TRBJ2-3	TGCAGTGCTAGGTACAGGGTCGGGGATACGCAGTATTTT	CSARYRVGDTQYF
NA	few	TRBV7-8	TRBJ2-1	TGTGCCAGCAGCTGGCATCAGGGGGAGCAGTTCTTC	CASSWHQGEQFF
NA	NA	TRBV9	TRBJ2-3	TGTGCCAGCAGCGTAGACAGCACTAGCACAGATACGCAGTATTTT	CASSVDSTSTDTQYF
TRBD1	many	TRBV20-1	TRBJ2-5	TGCAGTGCTAGGATCTGGGACAGACAAGAGACCCAGTACTTC	CSARIWDRQETQYF
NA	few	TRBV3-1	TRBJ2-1	TGTGCCAGCAGCCAAAACCGACTCTGGGATGAGCAGTTCTTC	CASSQNRLWDEQFF
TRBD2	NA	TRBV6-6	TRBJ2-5	TGTGCCAGCAGTTACGGCGGGAGGGCGGAGACCCAGTACTTC	CASSYGGRAETQYF
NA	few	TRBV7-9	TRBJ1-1	TGTGCCAGCAGCTCAACAAATATACAGGGAGACACTGAAGCTTTCTTT	CASSSTNIQGDTEAFF
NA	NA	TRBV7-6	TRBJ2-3	TGTGCCAGCAGCTCGGGACTGTCGAGCACAGATACGCAGTATTTT	CASSSGLSSTDTQYF
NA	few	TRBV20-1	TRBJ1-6	TGCAGTGCTAGACAGGGGAATTCACCCCTCCACTTT	CSARQGNSPLHF
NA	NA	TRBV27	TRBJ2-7	TGTGCCAGCAGTCTGGGCGACAGTTACGAGCAGTACTTC	CASSLGDSYEQYF
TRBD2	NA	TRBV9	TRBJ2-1	TGTGCCAGCAGCGTAGCCGGGGGGGCGGATGAGCAGTTCTTC	CASSVAGGADEQFF
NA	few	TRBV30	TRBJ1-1	TGTGCCTGGACCGGGACCTCGAACACTGAAGCTTTCTTT	CAWTGTSNTEAFF
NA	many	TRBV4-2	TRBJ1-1	TGTGCCAGCAGCCAAGATAAGGGGTCCGCTGAAGCTTTCTTT	CASSQDKGSAEAFF
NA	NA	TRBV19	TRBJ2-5	TGTGCCAGTAGTATCAGTCCCGCGGAGACCCAGTACTTC	CASSISPAETQYF
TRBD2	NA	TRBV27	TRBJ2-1	TGTGCCAGCAGTTCGGGACTAGCGCTAAACCATGAGCAGTTCTTC	CASSSGLALNHEQFF
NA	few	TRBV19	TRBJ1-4	TGTGCCAGTAGTACACAAGGGAAACTGTTTTTT	CASSTQGKLFF
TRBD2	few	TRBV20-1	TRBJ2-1	TGCAGTGCTCCAGCGGGGGCGGTATACAATGAGCAGTTCTTC	CSAPAGAVYNEQFF
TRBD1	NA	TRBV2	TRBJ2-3	TGTGCCAGCACACCGACAGGGGGCGGCACAGATACGCAGTATTTT	CASTPTGGGTDTQYF
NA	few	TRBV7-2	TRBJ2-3	TGTGCCAGCAGCTTAGCGGGGCAGTTCACAGATACGCAGTATTTT	CASSLAGQFTDTQYF
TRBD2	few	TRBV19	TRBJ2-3	TGTGCCAGTAGTGTTCCCCCTAGCGGGCTCACAGATACGCAGTATTTT	CASSVPPSGLTDTQYF
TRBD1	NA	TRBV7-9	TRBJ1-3	TGTGCCAGCAGCCAGGCTCAGGGGGCACCTGGAAACACCATATATTTT	CASSQAQGAPGNTIYF
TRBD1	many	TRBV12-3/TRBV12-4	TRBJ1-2	TGTGCCAGCAGTTCACCGACAGGGAATGGCTACACCTTC	CASSSPTGNGYTF